The rows below give T cell receptor beta chains drawn from one sample of a study of beta chain features in type 1 diabetes. Repertoires were generated with immunoSEQ multiplex PCR, while TCRdb's copy carries only in-frame clones and drops some. The sample includes approximately 170,000 clones, approximately 8.4% seen only once; the top ten take under 0.55%. The sequencing sample was made of central memory CD4+ T cells from blood. The receptors were sampled from a man in his late teens or twenties with type 1 diabetes. CDR3s include the opening cysteine and the closing phenylalanine or tryptophan. Each record gives: V gene, J gene, D gene, clone size, CDR3 DNA, CDR3 protein. A D gene is named only where the DNA matches it firmly. A row's size may be missing; if present it is once, few, many or a size class.

v_call: TRBV7-2; j_call: TRBJ2-1; d_call: TRBD1; clone_size: few; cdr3_nt: TGTGCCAGCAGCTCCGGACAGGGTTTGAATGAGCAGTTCTTC; cdr3_aa: CASSSGQGLNEQFF
v_call: TRBV5-1; j_call: TRBJ2-5; d_call: NA; clone_size: few; cdr3_nt: TGCGCCAGCAGCTTGTCGGGGGAAGAGACCCAGTACTTC; cdr3_aa: CASSLSGEETQYF
v_call: TRBV21-1; j_call: TRBJ2-5; d_call: NA; clone_size: few; cdr3_nt: TGTGCCAGCAGCAAAGGGGCAGGGTGGATCACATCCCAAGAGACCCAGTACTTC; cdr3_aa: CASSKGAGWITSQETQYF
v_call: TRBV5-1; j_call: TRBJ1-6; d_call: TRBD1; clone_size: few; cdr3_nt: TGCGCCAGCAGCTTGGAGGGGGCTAATTCACCCCTCCACTTT; cdr3_aa: CASSLEGANSPLHF
v_call: TRBV9; j_call: TRBJ2-7; d_call: TRBD2; clone_size: few; cdr3_nt: TGTGCCAGCAGCGTAGGAGGGAGTGGGAGGGCCTACGAGCAGTACTTC; cdr3_aa: CASSVGGSGRAYEQYF
v_call: TRBV28; j_call: TRBJ1-2; d_call: NA; clone_size: few; cdr3_nt: TGTGCCAGCAGTTCAGACACCTCTAACTATGGCTACACCTTC; cdr3_aa: CASSSDTSNYGYTF
v_call: TRBV7-9; j_call: TRBJ2-5; d_call: NA; clone_size: few; cdr3_nt: TGTGCCAGCAGCCCCTCCGGTAGGAGGGAGACCCAGTACTTC; cdr3_aa: CASSPSGRRETQYF
v_call: TRBV28; j_call: TRBJ2-1; d_call: NA; clone_size: many; cdr3_nt: TGTGCCAGCAGTCGCGTGGAGGGGGCCGATGAGCAGTTCTTC; cdr3_aa: CASSRVEGADEQFF
v_call: TRBV18; j_call: TRBJ1-6; d_call: TRBD1; clone_size: NA; cdr3_nt: TGTGCCAGCTCAGCCGACAGGGACTCACCCCTCCACTTT; cdr3_aa: CASSADRDSPLHF
v_call: TRBV6-6; j_call: TRBJ2-1; d_call: TRBD2; clone_size: few; cdr3_nt: TGTGCCAGCAGCCCCGCGGGAGCGCCGAACAATGAGCAGTTCTTC; cdr3_aa: CASSPAGAPNNEQFF
v_call: TRBV9; j_call: TRBJ2-2; d_call: NA; clone_size: NA; cdr3_nt: TGTGCCAGCAGTTATGATAGCGGCTACGGGGAGCTGTTTTTT; cdr3_aa: CASSYDSGYGELFF
v_call: TRBV7-9; j_call: TRBJ2-1; d_call: TRBD2; clone_size: few; cdr3_nt: TGTGCCAGCAGCCCCTTAGCGGGAAGTGAGCAGTTCTTC; cdr3_aa: CASSPLAGSEQFF
v_call: TRBV30; j_call: TRBJ2-1; d_call: TRBD2; clone_size: NA; cdr3_nt: TGTGCCTGGAGTAAATCCGTGAGCGGGAGAGTAAGTAGGGATCACAATGAGCAGTTCTTC; cdr3_aa: CAWSKSVSGRVSRDHNEQFF
v_call: TRBV7-7; j_call: TRBJ2-5; d_call: NA; clone_size: NA; cdr3_nt: TGTGCCAGCAGCTTAGATGGGGACGGGAGCCAGTACTTC; cdr3_aa: CASSLDGDGSQYF
v_call: TRBV14; j_call: TRBJ2-1; d_call: TRBD2; clone_size: many; cdr3_nt: TGTGCCAGCAGCCAAATCGGGACTAGAGGCACTGAGCAGTTCTTC; cdr3_aa: CASSQIGTRGTEQFF
v_call: TRBV28; j_call: TRBJ1-2; d_call: TRBD1; clone_size: NA; cdr3_nt: TGTGCCAGCAGTTTAAGGGGGCTGGACTATGGCTACACCTTC; cdr3_aa: CASSLRGLDYGYTF
v_call: TRBV6-5; j_call: TRBJ1-2; d_call: TRBD1; clone_size: NA; cdr3_nt: TGTGCCAGCTCACAGGGGGCTGTCTACACCTTC; cdr3_aa: CASSQGAVYTF
v_call: TRBV28; j_call: TRBJ2-5; d_call: NA; clone_size: NA; cdr3_nt: TGTGCCAGCAGTTTTAGTGGGGGCCAGGTGGGGACCCAGTACTTC; cdr3_aa: CASSFSGGQVGTQYF
v_call: TRBV6-5; j_call: TRBJ1-6; d_call: TRBD1; clone_size: NA; cdr3_nt: TGTGCCAGCAGGACAGGGCATGATTCACCCCTCCACTTT; cdr3_aa: CASRTGHDSPLHF
v_call: TRBV14; j_call: TRBJ1-5; d_call: TRBD1; clone_size: NA; cdr3_nt: TGTGCCAGCAGCCACCGTCGACAGGGAAGAGTATGGGCTAGCAATCAGCCCCAGCATTTT; cdr3_aa: CASSHRRQGRVWASNQPQHF
v_call: TRBV7-2; j_call: TRBJ1-2; d_call: TRBD1; clone_size: NA; cdr3_nt: TGTGCCAGCAGCCGGTGGGACAGGAGAACCCTTAACTATGGCTACACCTTC; cdr3_aa: CASSRWDRRTLNYGYTF
v_call: TRBV28; j_call: TRBJ2-1; d_call: TRBD2; clone_size: many; cdr3_nt: TGTGCCATCCGGGACTATAACTCCTACAATGAGCAGTTCTTC; cdr3_aa: CAIRDYNSYNEQFF
v_call: TRBV7-2; j_call: TRBJ1-6; d_call: NA; clone_size: few; cdr3_nt: TGTGCCAGCAGCTTAGAGTTTAACAGACCAATTCCCCTCCACTTT; cdr3_aa: CASSLEFNRPIPLHF
v_call: TRBV6-5; j_call: TRBJ2-3; d_call: TRBD1; clone_size: NA; cdr3_nt: TGTGCCAGCAGTTACTCCGGGACAGCTACAGATACGCAGTATTTT; cdr3_aa: CASSYSGTATDTQYF
v_call: TRBV6-6; j_call: TRBJ1-3; d_call: NA; clone_size: NA; cdr3_nt: TGTGCCAGCAGTTGGGTGGACAGCAAGGACGCCATATATTTT; cdr3_aa: CASSWVDSKDAIYF
v_call: TRBV15; j_call: TRBJ2-3; d_call: NA; clone_size: many; cdr3_nt: TGTGCCACCAGCACCTGGGGAGGAGATACGCAGTATTTT; cdr3_aa: CATSTWGGDTQYF
v_call: TRBV5-4; j_call: TRBJ2-4; d_call: NA; clone_size: NA; cdr3_nt: TGCGCCAGCAGCCAAGGGGTTGGGGACATTCAGTACTTC; cdr3_aa: CASSQGVGDIQYF
v_call: TRBV5-6; j_call: TRBJ2-7; d_call: TRBD2; clone_size: few; cdr3_nt: TGTGCCAGCAGCTTGGAGACTAGCGGGTACTCCTACGAGCAGTACTTC; cdr3_aa: CASSLETSGYSYEQYF
v_call: TRBV15; j_call: TRBJ1-4; d_call: NA; clone_size: few; cdr3_nt: TGTGCCACCGGTGGCGGATTTGGGGGCGATGGAGAAAAACTGTTTTTT; cdr3_aa: CATGGGFGGDGEKLFF
v_call: TRBV7-8; j_call: TRBJ1-6; d_call: NA; clone_size: few; cdr3_nt: TGTGCCAGCAGCTTAGCAAACCGGAGGACGAACTCACCCCTCCACTTT; cdr3_aa: CASSLANRRTNSPLHF
v_call: TRBV7-8; j_call: TRBJ2-6; d_call: NA; clone_size: NA; cdr3_nt: TGTGCCAGCAGCCAGGGGCAGGGGGGAGCTGGGGCCAACGTCCTGACTTTC; cdr3_aa: CASSQGQGGAGANVLTF
v_call: TRBV18; j_call: TRBJ2-3; d_call: NA; clone_size: NA; cdr3_nt: TGTGCCAGCTCACCGCAGGGGGGTCGCACAGATACGCAGTATTTT; cdr3_aa: CASSPQGGRTDTQYF
v_call: TRBV2; j_call: TRBJ1-6; d_call: TRBD1; clone_size: NA; cdr3_nt: TGTGCCAGCAGTCTTGGACAGGGGAATTCACCCCTCCACTTT; cdr3_aa: CASSLGQGNSPLHF
v_call: TRBV6-5; j_call: TRBJ1-1; d_call: NA; clone_size: few; cdr3_nt: TGTGCCAGCAGTTCTGTCGGGAGCCCTGAAGCTTTCTTT; cdr3_aa: CASSSVGSPEAFF
v_call: TRBV28; j_call: TRBJ2-1; d_call: TRBD2; clone_size: few; cdr3_nt: TGTGCCAGCAGTCCCGCTAGACTAGCGCAAACCTACAATGAGCAGTTCTTC; cdr3_aa: CASSPARLAQTYNEQFF
v_call: TRBV6-1; j_call: TRBJ1-1; d_call: NA; clone_size: NA; cdr3_nt: TGTGCCAGCAGGAGGACACGAACGAACACTGAAGCTTTCTTT; cdr3_aa: CASRRTRTNTEAFF
v_call: TRBV9; j_call: TRBJ2-1; d_call: NA; clone_size: few; cdr3_nt: TGTGCCAGCAGCGTAAATAGCGGCTACAATGAGCAGTTCTTC; cdr3_aa: CASSVNSGYNEQFF
v_call: TRBV30; j_call: TRBJ2-5; d_call: NA; clone_size: NA; cdr3_nt: TGTGCCTGGATCAGAACAGGGGGGGACGAGACCCAGTACTTC; cdr3_aa: CAWIRTGGDETQYF
v_call: TRBV6-6; j_call: TRBJ2-5; d_call: TRBD2; clone_size: NA; cdr3_nt: TGTGCCAGCCGGGGAGCGGGAGGCTCGGGAGAGACCCAGTACTTC; cdr3_aa: CASRGAGGSGETQYF
v_call: TRBV30; j_call: TRBJ1-2; d_call: NA; clone_size: few; cdr3_nt: TGTGCCTGGAGTGGGGGGGGAGGTGGCTACACCTTC; cdr3_aa: CAWSGGGGGYTF
v_call: TRBV4-2; j_call: TRBJ2-7; d_call: TRBD1; clone_size: few; cdr3_nt: TGTGCCAGCAGCTTAGGACAGGACCTCAAAATCTACGAGCAGTACTTC; cdr3_aa: CASSLGQDLKIYEQYF
v_call: TRBV29-1; j_call: TRBJ1-2; d_call: NA; clone_size: few; cdr3_nt: TGCAGCGTCACCGAGACAGGCGATGGCTACACCTTC; cdr3_aa: CSVTETGDGYTF
v_call: TRBV7-9; j_call: TRBJ2-3; d_call: NA; clone_size: few; cdr3_nt: TGTGCCAGCGGAGGCACAGATACGCAGTATTTT; cdr3_aa: CASGGTDTQYF
v_call: TRBV5-4; j_call: TRBJ2-1; d_call: NA; clone_size: NA; cdr3_nt: TGTGCCAGCAGACGGGCTTTTGACGGGGTCAATGAGCAGTTCTTC; cdr3_aa: CASRRAFDGVNEQFF
v_call: TRBV19; j_call: TRBJ1-5; d_call: TRBD1; clone_size: NA; cdr3_nt: TGTGCCAGTAGAACGCGGACAGGGGTTCGACAGCCCCAGCATTTT; cdr3_aa: CASRTRTGVRQPQHF
v_call: TRBV6-5; j_call: TRBJ2-1; d_call: TRBD2; clone_size: many; cdr3_nt: TGTGCCAGCAGTTACCTAGCGGGGGGCCAGAATGAGCAGTTCTTC; cdr3_aa: CASSYLAGGQNEQFF
v_call: TRBV6-1; j_call: TRBJ2-2; d_call: NA; clone_size: NA; cdr3_nt: TGTGCCAGCAGTGAAGGGGGGGCGAACACCGGGGAGCTGTTTTTT; cdr3_aa: CASSEGGANTGELFF
v_call: TRBV7-7; j_call: TRBJ2-5; d_call: TRBD1; clone_size: NA; cdr3_nt: TGTGCCAGCAGCCCCGGACAGGGGATACAAGAGACCCAGTACTTC; cdr3_aa: CASSPGQGIQETQYF
v_call: TRBV4-3; j_call: TRBJ2-2; d_call: TRBD1; clone_size: few; cdr3_nt: TGCGCCAGCAGCCAGAGGGACAGCGCGAACACCGGGGAGCTGTTTTTT; cdr3_aa: CASSQRDSANTGELFF
v_call: TRBV1; j_call: TRBJ2-7; d_call: NA; clone_size: NA; cdr3_nt: TGCACCAGCAGCCAAGGAGGAGTTTTCTACGAGCAGTACTTC; cdr3_aa: CTSSQGGVFYEQYF
v_call: TRBV9; j_call: TRBJ2-3; d_call: NA; clone_size: NA; cdr3_nt: TGTGCCAGCAGCGTAGGAAGGAGAGGGGATACGCAGTATTTT; cdr3_aa: CASSVGRRGDTQYF
v_call: TRBV4-3; j_call: TRBJ2-1; d_call: TRBD2; clone_size: many; cdr3_nt: TGCGCCAGCAGCCCCCTAGGCGGGGGGGCATATGAGCAGTTCTTC; cdr3_aa: CASSPLGGGAYEQFF
v_call: TRBV9; j_call: TRBJ1-2; d_call: TRBD1; clone_size: few; cdr3_nt: TGTGCCAGCAGCGTAACATCAGGGGGCGGCTACACCTTC; cdr3_aa: CASSVTSGGGYTF
v_call: TRBV2; j_call: TRBJ2-1; d_call: TRBD2; clone_size: NA; cdr3_nt: TGTGCCAGCAGTCAATATAGCGGGGGGGCTGAGCAGTTCTTC; cdr3_aa: CASSQYSGGAEQFF
v_call: TRBV6-5; j_call: TRBJ1-1; d_call: TRBD1; clone_size: NA; cdr3_nt: TGTGCCAGCAGTTACCGCACAGGGGGAACTGAAGCTTTCTTT; cdr3_aa: CASSYRTGGTEAFF
v_call: TRBV5-1; j_call: TRBJ1-1; d_call: NA; clone_size: few; cdr3_nt: TGCGCCAGCAGCCTTACGGGACAGAACACTGAAGCTTTCTTT; cdr3_aa: CASSLTGQNTEAFF
v_call: TRBV27; j_call: TRBJ2-1; d_call: NA; clone_size: NA; cdr3_nt: TGTGCCAGCAGTTCTCAGGGAAGGTCCTACAATGAGCAGTTCTTC; cdr3_aa: CASSSQGRSYNEQFF
v_call: TRBV7-9; j_call: TRBJ1-3; d_call: NA; clone_size: few; cdr3_nt: TGTGCCAGCAGCTTAAGCGGGGGGAACACCATATATTTT; cdr3_aa: CASSLSGGNTIYF
v_call: TRBV4-3; j_call: TRBJ2-3; d_call: NA; clone_size: NA; cdr3_nt: TGCGCCAGCAGCCAAGAATACGGTGGAGGCACAGATACGCAGTATTTT; cdr3_aa: CASSQEYGGGTDTQYF